Reported below is one T cell receptor (beta chain). Per the germline V gene, CDR1 is SGDLS and CDR2 is YYNGEE. The CDR3 consists of 16 residues. The ends were cut back, 0 bases at V and 3 bases at J, with 15 bases in the middle. This specimen belongs to a study of blood T cells in healthy people across ages. A second roughly 6 to 12 cycle PCR used barcoded and J-beta primers. TCRdb recomputed calls from the 5' RACE reads with MiXCR, one row per CDR3 protein. The sample records around 780,000 distinct CDR3 sequences, roughly 56% being singletons. Sequencing was carried out using blood. The V gene is TRBV9, the J gene TRBJ1-2; no clear D. The TCR originated in a man between 35 and 55 years old in good health. This chain's CDR3 is CASSVGSTGSHYGYTF. The CDR3, as DNA: TGTGCCAGCAGCGTAGGATCCACCGGGTCCCACTATGGCTACACCTTC.